In this sample, the clone carrying this T cell receptor beta chain turned up a few times. Its antigen is undetermined. The CDR3 contains 15 residues. The ends lost 6 bases at V and 0 bases at J; junction bases unmatched: 7. Germline values: CDR1 MNHNY, CDR2 SVGAGI (reference sequence). Those who donated were healthy HIV-negative adults, with no recent acute infections or vaccinations reported. The source of the sample is a study of shared clonotypes between healthy human individuals. Whole-study context: Three plates each covered CD4 naive and memory; CD8 naive two, CD8 memory one.

The assay ran at deep level. The protocol was immunoSEQ multiplex PCR, while the TCRdb copy is restricted to in-frame clones and leaves out a portion. The profile shows over a million clones, roughly 70% of them singletons. Notes on the study in general: Shared clonotypes: about 5% naive CD4, around 3.7% naive CD8, around 2.2% memory CD4, approximately 0.41% memory CD8.

The sample consisted of memory CD4+ T cells sorted from blood. Stated subset: CD45RA-negative fraction. This chain joins TRBV6-6 and TRBJ2-5; 7 nucleotides match TRBD2. The TCR originated in a man aged 18 to 30 in good health. CDR3 DNA sequence: TGTGCCAGCAGGTCGTGGGAGGGTTACCAAGAGACCCAGTACTTC. Protein: CASRSWEGYQETQYF.